This TCR beta chain was recovered during a study of shared clonotypes between healthy human individuals. For this clone: What it binds is unknown.

The CDR3 has 17 amino acids. Looked up from germline, CDR1 is SEHNR and CDR2 is FQNEAQ (reference sequence). V shed 2 bases and J shed 6 bases, with 20 bases lying between them. Findings and caveats of the study: Sorted-subset sequencing was shown by rarefaction to be incomplete despite large depth. Shared across several donors were roughly 4.7% of the naive CD4 clonotypes.

TCRdb keeps only in-frame clones here, not all; method: immunoSEQ multiplex PCR. The profile shows some 2 million clones, roughly 94% of them singletons. All the donors were Caucasian adults who lived in Nashville, Tennessee. Material: naive CD4+ T cells sorted from blood. Subset meaning: CD45RA+ positively selected. The receptor comes from a man younger than 35 in good health. The genes are TRBV7-9 and TRBJ2-1; possibly TRBD1 or TRBD2 for D (5 bases each). The CDR3 sequence: CASSLIPRQGVANEQFF. The CDR3 DNA follows: TGTGCCAGCAGCTTAATCCCTAGGCAGGGAGTAGCCAATGAGCAGTTCTTC. The variable domain in full, completed from reference TRBV7-9 and TRBJ2-1, reads DTGVSQNPRHKITKRGQNVTFRCDPISEHNRLYWYRQTLGQGPEFLTYFQNEAQLEKSRLLSDRFSAERPKGSFSTLEIQRTEQGDSAMYLCASSLIPRQGVANEQFFGPGTRLTVL.